This T cell receptor (beta chain) was identified during a study of T cell responses to AZD1222 COVID-19 vaccine. V shed 4 bases and J shed 3 bases, with 13 bases lying between them. The CDR3 extends over 14 amino acids. Germline lookup yields CDR1 LNHDA and CDR2 SQIVND (reference sequence). Study observations and caveats: Two doses of AZD1222 preceded a rise in Spike-specific TCR breadth and depth. Across the whole spike, CD4 TCRs peaked at regions 160-218 and 743-854.

Clones were sequenced by immunoSEQ multiplex PCR, and TCRdb holds only the in-frame ones, with some missing. Among about 120,000 clones listed, roughly 90% were seen once. Comment on this clone: Its antigen is not identified.

The TCR sequence derives from an adult in good health. The sequenced sample was peripheral blood, obtained on day 0 of AZD1222 vaccination. The chain carries TRBV19 and TRBJ2-7; D might be TRBD1 (6 bases). The DNA of the CDR3 is TGTGCCAGTAGTAAGCAACAGGGTAGCTACGAGCAGTACTTC. Translation: CASSKQQGSYEQYF.